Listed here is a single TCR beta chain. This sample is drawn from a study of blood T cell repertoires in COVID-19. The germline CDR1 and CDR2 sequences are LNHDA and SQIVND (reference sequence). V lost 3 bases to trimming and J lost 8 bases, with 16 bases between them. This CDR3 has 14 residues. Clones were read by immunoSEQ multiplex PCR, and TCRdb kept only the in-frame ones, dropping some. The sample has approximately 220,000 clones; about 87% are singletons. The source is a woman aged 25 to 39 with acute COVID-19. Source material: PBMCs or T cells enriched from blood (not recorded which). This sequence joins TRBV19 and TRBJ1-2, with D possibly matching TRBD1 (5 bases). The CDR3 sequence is CASSIGALPGGYTF. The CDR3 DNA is TGTGCCAGTAGTATTGGGGCCCTTCCAGGGGGCTACACCTTC.